The 17 T cell receptor beta chains below all came from one sample that was sequenced in a study of cytomegalovirus exposure and HLA in healthy donors (dated by TCRdb to 2017 to 2019). The library was built by means of the immunoSEQ multiplex PCR assay. The source is immuneACCESS, and TCRdb retained only in-frame sequences with V and J called. Part of the clones is not carried over; for the studies checked, unresolved V genes explain less than half of this, and the remainder is unexplained. The table for this sample lists fewer than 200,000 clones; roughly nine tenths of them were counted only once. The ten largest clones capture about 5.8% of the sample. Material: PBMCs. The origin of the receptors is a woman aged 25 to 39 in good health and CMV-seronegative.

The chain recombines TRBV11-3 with TRBJ1-1; 10 bases align to TRBD1. Germline CDR1 and CDR2: SGHNT and YENEEA. This CDR3 has 14 residues. V was clipped by 5 bases and J by 5 bases; unmatched bases: 5. This CDR3 is CASSPGQGVTEAFF. In DNA form, the CDR3 reads TGTGCCAGCAGCCCAGGACAGGGGGTGACTGAAGCTTTCTTT.

The chain couples TRBV5-4 to TRBJ1-4; D is unclear. This CDR3 contains 14 residues. The germline gives CDR1 SGHNT, CDR2 YYREEE (reference sequence). V was shortened by 0 bases and J by 5 bases, with 8 bases between the two germline ends. CDR3 DNA: TGTGCCAGCAGCTTGGGAGGTAGAAATGAAAAACTGTTTTTT. Translation gives CASSLGGRNEKLFF.

This chain uses TRBV7-6 with TRBJ2-7; 8 bases line up with TRBD2. The V segment lost 5 bases and the J segment 2 bases; nucleotides outside the gene matches: 5. CDR1 and CDR2 from the germline V gene are SGHVS and FNYEAQ. The CDR3 has 14 amino acids. The CDR3: CASSAGTRPYEQYF. CDR3 sequence (DNA): TGTGCCAGCAGCGCCGGGACTAGACCCTACGAGCAGTACTTC.

The chain employs TRBV6-5 and TRBJ2-1; D is unresolved. Deletions cut 7 bases from V and 6 bases from J, with 7 bases between. CDR3 length: 11 amino acids. Germline CDR1 MNHEY, CDR2 SVGAGI. CDR3 DNA sequence: TGTGCCAGCACCCTCGGCAATGAGCAGTTCTTC. This codes for CASTLGNEQFF.

V gene TRBV19 combines with J gene TRBJ2-7; tentative D call: TRBD2 (6 bases). V shed 0 bases and J shed 6 bases, with 12 bases lying between them. There are 14 residues in the CDR3. The V gene's germline CDR1 is LNHDA and CDR2 SQIVND (reference sequence). The CDR3 sequence: CASSIDGSPIEQYF. CDR3 DNA sequence: TGTGCCAGTAGTATAGACGGGAGCCCAATCGAGCAGTACTTC.

The V gene is TRBV28, the J gene TRBJ1-5, with D unresolved. Germline V gene sequence: CDR1 MDHEN, CDR2 SYDVKM. This CDR3 region has 16 residues. Trimming took 6 bases from V and 4 from J, leaving 19 bases between them. CDR3 loop: CASSRWSNGGNQPQHF. In DNA, the CDR3 is TGTGCCAGCAGCCGCTGGAGCAACGGAGGGAATCAGCCCCAGCATTTT.

The rearrangement links TRBV5-6 to TRBJ1-5; 7 bases are a match to TRBD1. The trim removed 3 bases at V and 4 bases at J, leaving 4 bases unmatched. CDR1 and CDR2 (germline): SGHDT, YYEEEE. The CDR3 covers 14 residues. CDR3 nucleotides: TGTGCCAGCAGCTACCGGGACAGAAATCAGCCCCAGCATTTT. Protein product: CASSYRDRNQPQHF. The complete variable domain, with remaining parts taken from reference TRBV5-6 and TRBJ1-5, reads DAGVTQSPTHLIKTRGQQVTLRCSPKSGHDTVSWYQQALGQGPQFIFQYYEEEERQRGNFPDRFSGHQFPNYSSELNVNALLLGDSALYLCASSYRDRNQPQHFGDGTRLSIL.

J is TRBJ1-2 and V is TRBV29-1; 9 bases are shared with TRBD1. This CDR3 region has 13 residues. CDR1 is SQVTM, CDR2 ANQGSEA, per germline. The ends lost 7 bases at V and 4 bases at J; junction bases unmatched: 7. Here the CDR3 reads CSAGQGDSYGYTF. The CDR3 DNA reads TGCAGCGCGGGACAGGGTGACAGCTATGGCTACACCTTC.

The chain uses TRBV5-6 and TRBJ1-5; tentatively, D is TRBD1 (6 bases). V was trimmed by 4 bases and J by 4 bases, leaving 15 bases between them. Germline V gene lookup returns CDR1 SGHDT and CDR2 YYEEEE. This CDR3 comprises 15 residues. CDR3 loop: CASSRRTERNQPQHF. The CDR3 bases are TGTGCCAGCAGCCGTCGGACAGAACGGAATCAGCCCCAGCATTTT.

The rearrangement joins TRBV7-2 to TRBJ1-6; D is possibly TRBD1 (5 bases). This CDR3 is 16 amino acids long. Per the germline V gene, CDR1 is SGHTA and CDR2 is FQGNSA. The V end was cut by 1 base, the J end by 8 bases, with 15 bases between. The CDR3 DNA follows: TGTGCCAGCAGCTTAGTAGTTTGGGGGGGGGATTCACCCCTCCACTTT. This gives the protein CASSLVVWGGDSPLHF.

As regards this clone: The junction does not match germline at one end; this may be a read error. This chain connects TRBV6-5 to TRBJ1-5; no firm D call. The CDR3 has 14 residues. The germline CDR1 and CDR2 sequences are MNHEY and SVGAGI. DNA for the CDR3: TGTGCCAGCAGTTACAGGGCTAGCGATCAGCCCCAGCATTTT. Amino acid sequence: CASSYRASDQPQHF.

The rearrangement uses TRBV5-5 and TRBJ2-2, with D tentatively TRBD1 (6 bases). The CDR3 runs to 13 residues. V gave up 4 bases and J gave up 5 bases, with 9 bases separating them. Germline CDR1 and CDR2: SGHKS and YYEKEE (reference sequence). CDR3 bases: TGTGCCAGCAGCCCAGGGGTTACCGGGGAGCTGTTTTTT. It translates to CASSPGVTGELFF.

The chain carries TRBV9 and TRBJ1-1; 9 bases map to TRBD1. The germline V gene has CDR1 SGDLS and CDR2 YYNGEE. The CDR3 spans 15 residues. The J segment lost 5 bases and the V segment lost 3 bases, leaving 8 bases of the junction unmatched. This chain's CDR3 is CASSATGGAGTEAFF. The DNA for the CDR3 is TGTGCCAGCAGCGCAACAGGGGGCGCAGGGACTGAAGCTTTCTTT.

V and J are TRBV11-3 and TRBJ1-1, with a tentative D call TRBD1 (6 bases). Germline V gene lookup returns CDR1 SGHNT and CDR2 YENEEA. Trimming cost V 5 bases and J 5 bases, with 12 bases left between them. This CDR3 is built from 13 residues. CDR3 protein: CASSKGVGTEAFF. CDR3 sequence (DNA): TGTGCCAGCAGCAAGGGGGTGGGAACTGAAGCTTTCTTT.

The CDR3 loop reads CASTGANEQFF. CDR3 DNA sequence: TGTGCCAGCACAGGGGCGAATGAGCAGTTCTTC. The rearrangement uses TRBV27 and TRBJ2-1, with a weak D call TRBD1 (6 bases). The V gene lost 7 bases and the J gene lost 7 bases, with 8 bases spanning the gap. The germline V gene encodes CDR1 MNHEY and CDR2 SMNVEV (reference sequence). This CDR3 contains 11 residues.

The chain uses TRBV5-6 and TRBJ2-6; the D gene is possibly TRBD2 (6 bases). Trimming removed 1 base from V and 2 bases from J, with 16 bases in between. Germline V gene sequence: CDR1 SGHDT, CDR2 YYEEEE. CDR3 length: 18 amino acids. CDR3 sequence: CASSLRRESHPGANVLTF. The CDR3 nucleotides read TGTGCCAGCAGCTTGAGGAGGGAGAGTCACCCTGGGGCCAACGTCCTGACTTTC.

V and J are TRBV28 and TRBJ2-3; the match to TRBD2 covers 7 bases. This CDR3 is 15 amino acids long. Losses at the gene ends were 5 bases for V and 0 bases for J; bases not matched to a gene: 5. Germline values: CDR1 MDHEN, CDR2 SYDVKM. CDR3 amino acids: CASSEAGTSTDTQYF. In DNA, the CDR3 is TGTGCCAGCAGTGAAGCGGGGACTAGCACAGATACGCAGTATTTT.